This T cell receptor beta chain was retrieved from a study of blood T cell repertoires in COVID-19. Study overall: The samples span acute and convalescent COVID-19 from the United States, Italy and Spain. PBMCs, B-cell-depleted T cells, or T cells provided the cDNA or gDNA that made up the material.

V shed 6 bases and J shed 5 bases, with 10 bases lying between them. The V gene's germline CDR1 is SNHLY and CDR2 FYNNEI. This CDR3 contains 13 residues. Authors' processing steps: Reference gene primer amplification in the assay estimated nucleated cell counts. TCRdb's copy holds only in-frame clones and misses some; the assay was immunoSEQ multiplex PCR. V and J calls and clone size follow that table, whereas D and trimming were derived from the DNA. The data show 130,000 to 150,000 clones, 88% seen once. This clonotype was obtained from a human donor in a cohort sampled during active COVID-19. J is TRBJ2-2 and V is TRBV2; no clear D. Sequences were obtained from peripheral blood. The CDR3 DNA is TGTGCCAGCAGAGGATTGAGGACCGGGGAGCTGTTTTTT. Translating gives CASRGLRTGELFF.